The sequence of this T cell receptor beta chain was determined in a study of T-cell memory formation after mild COVID-19. Study findings and constraints: The study detected some responding clones in pre-infection memory, suggesting cross-reactive memory joined. Clones shrinking between day 15 and 85 showed a balanced CD4/CD8 split, and those that grew later tilted toward CD4+.

The V gene's germline CDR1 is SGHTA and CDR2 FQGNSA. V gave up 5 bases and J gave up 5 bases; unmatched junction bases: 21. The CDR3 is 20 residues long. The table lists this clonotype with many counts. Its antigen remains unknown. TCRdb processed the 5' RACE reads anew with MiXCR; each CDR3 protein has one entry. This table has about 620,000 distinct CDR3 sequences, approximately 19% appearing once. This clonotype was obtained from an adult woman who had mild COVID-19 (a few samples of this study predate the infection). Cell type and time point are not known. The V and J genes are TRBV7-2 and TRBJ2-5; 12 bases fit TRBD2. The sample comprised PBMCs or a T cell subset sorted from them (not recorded which). Here the CDR3 reads CASSPKAGKLAGGFKETQYF. The DNA of the CDR3 is TGTGCCAGCAGCCCGAAGGCGGGGAAACTAGCGGGAGGCTTCAAGGAGACCCAGTACTTC.